The 20 T cell receptor beta chains below all came from one sample that was sequenced in a study of molecular identifiers for immune sequencing clone quantification. TCRdb re-analysed the PCR reads in MiXCR, keeping a single row per CDR3 protein. The profile covers approximately 60,000 distinct CDR3 sequences, with about 20% appearing a single time and about 1.3% taken by the ten largest. Input material: naive CD8+ T cells from blood, with Jurkat cell RNA spiked in. Subset here: FACS-sorted CD8+CD4-CCR7+CD45RA+ naive T cells. The receptors come from a human donor in good health. Some libraries in this study had Jurkat cell RNA spiked in.

The chain joins TRBV2 to TRBJ1-6; 9 bases are shared with TRBD1. The germline V gene encodes CDR1 SNHLY and CDR2 FYNNEI. V was clipped by 7 bases and J by 9 bases; unmatched bases: 4. The CDR3 contains 13 residues. CDR3 amino acids: CASKSDRGSPLHF. For the CDR3, the DNA is TGTGCCAGCAAATCGGACAGGGGTTCACCCCTCCACTTT.

There are many counts of this clonotype. This chain links TRBV7-8 with TRBJ1-5; 9 bases line up with TRBD1. Germline CDR1 reads SGHVS; CDR2 reads FQNEAQ. The CDR3 has 16 residues. With 1 base clipped from V and 6 bases from J, the junction kept 7 bases outside the gene matches. CDR3: CASSLVQGASGQPQHF. DNA for the CDR3: TGTGCCAGCAGCTTAGTACAGGGGGCTTCTGGTCAGCCCCAGCATTTT.

Note on this clonotype: A much larger clone lies a single base off, so this may be a read error. The V call is TRBV12-3 or TRBV12-4, the J call TRBJ2-2; no reliable D call. Between the trimmed V and J ends, which lost 3 bases and 3 bases, there was a span of 11 bases. The CDR3 spans 15 residues. The CDR3 DNA reads TGTGCCAGCAGTTTGGATAGCTATGACACCGGGGAGCTGTTTTTT. Translating it yields CASSLDSYDTGELFF.

This clonotype was seen only a few times. This chain links TRBV30 with TRBJ1-5; the D is unclear. Per germline, CDR1 GTSNPN and CDR2 SVGIG (reference sequence). The CDR3 length is 15 residues. The V end lost 2 bases, the J end lost 0 bases, and 11 bases lay between the germline ends. This CDR3 is CAWSSLTGSNQPQHF. CDR3 nucleotides: TGTGCCTGGAGTAGCCTGACGGGTAGCAATCAGCCCCAGCATTTT.

This clonotype was detected ten times or more. The chain is built from TRBV9 and TRBJ2-5; TRBD2 aligns across 8 bases. The CDR3 loop spans 15 amino acids. Germline CDR1 is SGDLS and CDR2 is YYNGEE. V lost 4 bases, J lost 5 bases, and 10 bases stayed unmatched. The CDR3 here is CASSTPSGPSETQYF. CDR3 nucleotides: TGTGCCAGCAGCACCCCTAGCGGGCCCTCGGAGACCCAGTACTTC.

The chain joins TRBV12-3 or TRBV12-4 to TRBJ2-1; 8 bases are shared with TRBD2. V lost 5 bases to trimming and J lost 12 bases; unmatched junction nucleotides: 12. The CDR3 is made up of 14 amino acids. The CDR3 loop reads CASSPGSPSGWQFF. DNA of the CDR3: TGTGCCAGCAGTCCGGGTTCCCCTAGCGGGTGGCAGTTCTTC.

The gene calls are TRBV5-6 and TRBJ1-5, with D perhaps matching TRBD1 (5 bases). The CDR3 sequence is 12 residues long. Germline-derived CDR1 and CDR2 are SGHDT and YYEEEE. The V and J ends lost 4 bases and 8 bases respectively, with 10 bases between them. Written as DNA, the CDR3 is TGTGCCAGCAGCCTAGGGGTGAAGCCCCAGCATTTT. It yields the protein CASSLGVKPQHF. The complete variable domain, with remaining parts taken from reference TRBV5-6 and TRBJ1-5, reads DAGVTQSPTHLIKTRGQQVTLRCSPKSGHDTVSWYQQALGQGPQFIFQYYEEEERQRGNFPDRFSGHQFPNYSSELNVNALLLGDSALYLCASSLGVKPQHFGDGTRLSIL.

The sample holds many counts of this clonotype. The rearrangement links TRBV4-1 to TRBJ2-7; D is unresolved. This CDR3 contains 14 residues. CDR1 is MGHRA and CDR2 is YSYEKL in the germline V gene. Trimming took 1 base from V and 5 from J, leaving 12 bases between them. CDR3 sequence (DNA): TGCGCCAGCAGCCAAGTAGAGGATCGGGACGAGCAGTACTTC. Translation: CASSQVEDRDEQYF.

The sample holds many counts of this clonotype. The chain carries TRBV29-1 and TRBJ2-1; D could derive from TRBD1 or TRBD2 (6 bases each). From germline, CDR1 is SQVTM and CDR2 ANQGSEA. The CDR3 sequence is 15 residues long. Trimming removed 7 bases from V and 7 bases from J, with 23 bases in between. The CDR3 DNA reads as TGCAGCGGCTTGGGGCCGGGGGCTGTCGGTAATGAGCAGTTCTTC. This gives the protein CSGLGPGAVGNEQFF.

This clonotype appeared many times. This chain uses TRBV29-1 with TRBJ1-2; 7 bases align to TRBD1. CDR3 length: 15 residues. The ends lost 4 bases at V and 1 base at J; junction bases unmatched: 9. The germline V gene encodes CDR1 SQVTM and CDR2 ANQGSEA. CDR3: CSVVEQGPFNYGYTF. The CDR3 coding sequence is TGCAGCGTTGTAGAACAGGGGCCCTTTAACTATGGCTACACCTTC. The variable domain in full, with the rest retrieved from reference TRBV29-1 and TRBJ1-2, is SAVISQKPSRDICQRGTSLTIQCQVDSQVTMMFWYRQQPGQSLTLIATANQGSEATYESGFVIDKFPISRPNLTFSTLTVSNMSPEDSSIYLCSVVEQGPFNYGYTFGSGTRLTVV.

This clonotype was observed at least ten times. V and J are TRBV11-2 and TRBJ2-7, with 8 bases aligning to TRBD2. V gave up 1 base and J gave up 4 bases; unmatched junction bases: 9. This CDR3 has 16 residues. CDR1 is SGHAT and CDR2 is FQNNGV in the germline V gene. The CDR3 here is CASSLVSGGPAYEQYF. The CDR3 DNA reads TGTGCCAGCAGCTTAGTGTCGGGAGGGCCCGCGTACGAGCAGTACTTC.

There are many counts of this clonotype. This chain joins TRBV19 and TRBJ1-5; D gene uncertain. The germline V gene encodes CDR1 LNHDA and CDR2 SQIVND (reference sequence). With 2 bases removed from V and 0 bases from J, the gap between germline ends came to 11 bases. CDR3 size: 16 residues. The CDR3 nucleotides are TGTGCCAGTAGTATATCGACGTACCTTAGCAATCAGCCCCAGCATTTT. Translating gives CASSISTYLSNQPQHF.

The chain employs TRBV9 and TRBJ2-2, with TRBD1 matching over 7 bases. Unmatched junction bases numbered 5, after V lost 2 bases and J lost 4 bases. This CDR3 is built from 15 residues. Looked up from germline, CDR1 is SGDLS and CDR2 is YYNGEE. The CDR3 is CASSVGTVSTGELFF. The CDR3 region has the DNA TGTGCCAGCAGCGTCGGGACAGTCTCCACCGGGGAGCTGTTTTTT.

This clonotype was detected ten times or more. This rearrangement joins TRBV19 to TRBJ1-5; D remains ambiguous. V lost 5 bases to trimming and J lost 3 bases, with 5 bases between them. The CDR3 has 12 residues. Germline CDR1 and CDR2: LNHDA and SQIVND (reference sequence). CDR3 in DNA: TGTGCCAGTAGTGCCATCAATCAGCCCCAGCATTTT. It codes for CASSAINQPQHF.

This clonotype came up once. This may be a read error, as it is one base from a much larger clone. This chain links TRBV11-2 with TRBJ2-1, with a tentative D call TRBD2 (6 bases). Germline V gene sequence: CDR1 SGHAT, CDR2 FQNNGV. The CDR3 is 15 residues long. The CDR3 loop reads CVSSLILARYNEQFF. CDR3 coding DNA: TGTGTCAGCAGCTTAATACTAGCACGTTACAATGAGCAGTTCTTC.

Many counts were recorded for this clonotype. The chain joins TRBV6-5 to TRBJ1-3; D gene uncertain. In germline, CDR1 is MNHEY, CDR2 SVGAGI. Trimming stripped 1 base from V and 4 bases from J, with 17 bases between. There are 17 residues in the CDR3. The CDR3 region is CASSYYPVASTGNTIYF. CDR3 in DNA: TGTGCCAGCAGTTACTACCCCGTGGCATCTACCGGAAACACCATATATTTT.

This clonotype was detected a few times. The CDR3 is CASSPGRADNEQFF. DNA of the CDR3: TGTGCCAGCAGCCCTGGGAGGGCCGATAATGAGCAGTTCTTC. This sequence joins TRBV7-3 and TRBJ2-1; 7 bases align to TRBD2. The ends lost 5 bases at V and 7 bases at J; junction bases unmatched: 8. The CDR3 contains 14 residues. Germline V gene data show CDR1 as SGHTA and CDR2 as FQGTGA.

In this sample, this clonotype turned up many times. V and J are TRBV19 and TRBJ1-2, with TRBD1 as a possible D gene (5 bases). Germline-derived CDR1 and CDR2 are LNHDA and SQIVND (reference sequence). The CDR3 is made up of 17 amino acids. Trimming shortened V by 7 bases and J by 2 bases, and 23 bases separated the two germline ends. In DNA, the CDR3 is TGTGCCAGTACCCTTACCGGGGACTATTCCCCCAACTATGGCTACACCTTC. Protein sequence: CASTLTGDYSPNYGYTF.

The chain is built from TRBV12-3 or TRBV12-4 and TRBJ1-2; D call uncertain. This CDR3 is 13 amino acids long. V shed 2 bases and J shed 4 bases, with 8 bases lying between them. The CDR3 bases are TGTGCCAGCAGTTTAAGGTATTCCTATGGCTACACCTTC. As protein: CASSLRYSYGYTF.

This clonotype has at least ten counts. The chain uses TRBV29-1 and TRBJ2-1; TRBD2 is a possible D gene (5 bases). Germline lookup yields CDR1 SQVTM and CDR2 ANQGSEA. The CDR3 covers 12 residues. Trimming took 7 bases from V and 3 from J, leaving 10 bases between them. The CDR3 sequence: CSAGIIYNEQFF. CDR3 DNA: TGCAGCGCGGGGATTATCTACAATGAGCAGTTCTTC.